The 27 T cell receptor beta chains given below trace back to one sample, sequenced in a study of T cells in women clearing cervical HPV infection. This table comes from immunoSEQ multiplex PCR, and its TCRdb copy is limited to in-frame clones, with some not included. The table counts tens of thousands of clones; 20% to 25% lies in the top ten. The specimen sequenced was blood buffy coat. All receptors come from a woman between 18 and 69 years old with a cervical HPV16 infection that either progressed to CIN3+ or cleared (not recorded which).

As regards this clone: The DNA ends 3 residues before the CDR3 does, and the rest of the CDR3 is filled in from the germline J gene. The chain has TRBV18 and TRBJ1-4, with a tentative D call TRBD1 (6 bases). The germline V and J ends were trimmed by 5 bases and 6 bases, with 10 bases remaining between them. This CDR3 comprises 13 residues. Germline CDR1 KGHSH, CDR2 LQKENI. The sequenced part of the CDR3 DNA is TGTGCCAGCTCAAATCGACAGGATGAAAAA. Amino acids: CASSNRQDEK. The complete CDR3 reads CASSNRQDEKLFF.

A note on this clone: The read ends 3 residues shy of where the CDR3 ends; the end is completed using the germline J gene. The chain joins TRBV20-1 to TRBJ2-1; 11 bases map to TRBD2. Germline V gives CDR1 DFQATT, CDR2 SNEGSKA (reference sequence). CDR3 length: 15 residues. V lost 5 bases and J lost 4; bases outside the gene matches: 7. The CDR3 is CSAHLTSGIYNEQFF. Partial CDR3 DNA: TGCAGTGCTCACTTGACTAGCGGGATATACAATGAG.

Worth noting for this clone: The read stops 3 residues short of the end of the CDR3; the missing end is completed from the germline J gene. V and J are TRBV6-1 and TRBJ2-3, with D perhaps TRBD2 (5 bases). Trimming left V 4 bases short and J 1 base short, with 9 bases between. The germline V gene has CDR1 MNHNS and CDR2 SASEGT. The CDR3 runs 14 residues. This CDR3 reads CASSVGGRTDTQYF. The DNA read from the CDR3 is TGTGCCAGCAGTGTAGGCGGGCGCACAGATACG.

With respect to this clone: The read is 3 residues too short to cover the CDR3 end, so that end is filled in from the germline J gene. The V call is TRBV5-6, the J call TRBJ1-2; tentative D call: TRBD1 (5 bases). Looked up from germline, CDR1 is SGHDT and CDR2 is YYEEEE. Between the trimmed V and J ends, which lost 5 bases and 2 bases, there was a span of 13 bases. The length of the CDR3 is 14 residues. CDR3 residues: CASSHQGGNYGYTF. The sequenced part of the CDR3 DNA is TGTGCCAGCAGTCACCAGGGAGGGAACTATGGC.

A note on this clone: The read halts 3 residues ahead of the CDR3 end, with the missing end drawn from the germline J gene. The chain carries TRBV12-3 or TRBV12-4 and TRBJ2-1; 10 positions agree with TRBD2. The CDR3 consists of 14 residues. Germline trimming cut 4 bases from V and 6 bases from J; bases unmatched to any gene: 3. The CDR3 DNA, read in part, is TGTGCCAGCAGTTCTCTAGCGGGAGTCAATGAG. The encoded protein is CASSSLAGVNE. In full, the CDR3 reads CASSSLAGVNEQFF.

About this clone: The read terminates 3 residues before the CDR3 end, so the remaining end is supplied by the germline J gene. The chain is built from TRBV2 and TRBJ2-5, with 9 bases that match TRBD2. Per the germline V gene, CDR1 is SNHLY and CDR2 is FYNNEI. The CDR3 is 16 residues long. The CDR3 sequence: CASRDLLAGYTDTQYF. The sequenced CDR3 bases are TGTGCCAGCAGAGATTTGCTAGCGGGATACACAGATACC.

A note on this clone: The CDR3 end lies 3 residues beyond the end of the read and is filled in from the germline J gene. The V call is TRBV4-1, the J call TRBJ2-2; D perhaps matches TRBD2 (6 bases). Trimming removed 9 bases from V and 2 bases from J, with 16 bases in between. This CDR3 region has 15 residues. CDR1 is MGHRA and CDR2 is YSYEKL in the germline V gene. CDR3 bases read: TGCGCCAGAATTCGGGACTCTATAAACACCGGGGAG. Its translation: CARIRDSINTGE. The complete CDR3 protein is CARIRDSINTGELFF.

Turning to this clone: The CDR3 end is not reached by the read, which stops 3 residues before it; the germline J gene fills it in. The chain is built from TRBV2 and TRBJ2-5; 15 nucleotides line up with TRBD2. Per the germline V gene, CDR1 is SNHLY and CDR2 is FYNNEI. The CDR3 runs 15 residues. Losses at the gene ends were 9 bases for V and 7 bases for J; bases not matched to a gene: 9. The CDR3 loop reads CARQSRGLAGGTQYF. The part of the CDR3 DNA that was read is TGTGCCAGACAATCGCGGGGACTAGCGGGGGGGACC. The full variable domain, its missing parts supplied by reference TRBV2 and TRBJ2-5, is EPEVTQTPSHQVTQMGQEVILRCVPISNHLYFYWYRQILGQKVEFLVSFYNNEISEKSEIFDDQFSVERPDGSNFTLKIRSTKLEDSAMYFCARQSRGLAGGTQYFGPGTRLLVL.

With respect to this clone: The read terminates 3 residues before the CDR3 end, so the remaining end is supplied by the germline J gene. V gene TRBV2 combines with J gene TRBJ2-1; TRBD2 might be the D (6 bases). The CDR3 runs 15 residues. The V end lost 4 bases, the J end lost 8 bases, and 18 bases lay between the germline ends. The germline CDR1 and CDR2 sequences are SNHLY and FYNNEI. The part of the CDR3 DNA that was read is TGTGCCAGCAGTGCAGGAACTAGCTACGGGGATGAG. Translation: CASSAGTSYGDE. The entire CDR3 is CASSAGTSYGDEQFF.

In regard to this clone: At one end the junction does not follow the germline gene, possibly because of a read error. Sequencing ends 3 residues short of the CDR3 end; the germline J gene provides the rest. The chain has TRBV7-2 and TRBJ1-4; 10 nucleotides match TRBD1. Germline V gene sequence: CDR1 SGHTA, CDR2 FQGNSA. The length of the CDR3 is 16 residues. The chain's CDR3 is CASRLATGGFQEKLFF. CDR3 DNA, as far as it was read: TGTGCCAGCAGATTAGCGACAGGGGGCTTTCAAGAAAAA. Complete variable domain (other parts from reference TRBV7-2 and TRBJ1-4): GAGVSQSPSNKVTEKGKDVELRCDPISGHTALYWYRQSLGQGLEFLIYFQGNSAPDKSGLPSDRFSAERTGGSVSTLTIQRTQQEDSAVYLCASRLATGGFQEKLFFGSGTQLSVL.

A remark on this clone: The CDR3 extends 3 residues past the end of the read, so its final part is completed from the germline J gene. This chain connects TRBV29-1 to TRBJ2-3, with unresolved D. Trimming removed 4 bases at V and 0 bases at J, with 8 bases between. Germline-derived CDR1 and CDR2 are SQVTM and ANQGSEA. The CDR3 contains 13 residues. CDR3 sequence reads: CSVAHRSTDTQYF. The sequenced part of the CDR3 DNA is TGCAGCGTTGCCCACAGAAGCACAGATACG.

For this clone: The read ends 3 residues early relative to the CDR3; the germline J gene fills the gap. This sequence joins TRBV19 and TRBJ1-5, with D hard to call. Per germline, CDR1 LNHDA and CDR2 SQIVND (reference sequence). This CDR3 region has 14 residues. V shed 1 base and J shed 6 bases, with 10 bases lying between them. CDR3: CASSIVKASQPQHF. The sequenced CDR3 bases are TGTGCCAGTAGTATAGTAAAAGCTAGTCAGCCC.

With respect to this clone: Sequencing ends 3 residues short of the CDR3 end; the germline J gene provides the rest. The chain recombines TRBV29-1 with TRBJ1-4; the D is unclear. The germline V and J ends were trimmed by 4 bases and 1 base, with 10 bases remaining between them. The CDR3 consists of 14 residues. CDR1 is SQVTM and CDR2 is ANQGSEA in the germline V gene. The CDR3 bases that were read are TGCAGCGTTGTACTTTTCGGAACTAATGAAAAA. It codes for CSVVLFGTNEK. The CDR3 reads in full as CSVVLFGTNEKLFF. The variable domain in full, completed from reference TRBV29-1 and TRBJ1-4, reads SAVISQKPSRDICQRGTSLTIQCQVDSQVTMMFWYRQQPGQSLTLIATANQGSEATYESGFVIDKFPISRPNLTFSTLTVSNMSPEDSSIYLCSVVLFGTNEKLFFGSGTQLSVL.

Note on this clone: The CDR3 end lies 3 residues beyond the end of the read and is filled in from the germline J gene. This sequence joins TRBV20-1 and TRBJ2-7; TRBD1 aligns across 9 bases. CDR3 size: 15 residues. Germline CDR1 and CDR2: DFQATT and SNEGSKA (reference sequence). J was trimmed by 2 bases and V by 3 bases; bases with no gene match: 8. The CDR3 DNA, read in part, is TGCAGTGCTAGTCGTTCCCGGACAGGGGCCTACGAG. Its translation is CSASRSRTGAYE. The complete CDR3 protein is CSASRSRTGAYEQYF.

Note on this clone: The read terminates 3 residues ahead of where the CDR3 ends, so the germline J gene completes it. V is TRBV2 and J is TRBJ2-1; D not resolved. Trimming left V 5 bases short and J 4 bases short, with 3 bases between. This CDR3 contains 11 residues. Germline CDR1 reads SNHLY; CDR2 reads FYNNEI. The CDR3 loop reads CASSLYNEQFF. CDR3 DNA, as far as it was read: TGTGCCAGCAGTTTATACAATGAG.

Note on this clone: The CDR3 end lies 3 residues beyond the end of the read and is filled in from the germline J gene. Other DNA sequences in the same sample also yield this CDR3. The chain uses TRBV5-1 and TRBJ2-2; 7 bases fit TRBD1. Losses at the gene ends were 4 bases for V and 4 bases for J; bases not matched to a gene: 10. Germline CDR1 is SGHRS and CDR2 is YFSETQ. There are 16 residues in the CDR3. CDR3 residues: CASSKETGVSTGELFF. The sequenced CDR3 bases are TGCGCCAGCAGCAAAGAAACAGGGGTTAGCACCGGGGAG.

Of note for this clone: The sequence runs out 3 residues before the end of the CDR3; the remainder is reconstructed from the germline J gene. The rearrangement links TRBV18 to TRBJ2-5, with D hard to call. Germline values: CDR1 KGHSH, CDR2 LQKENI. The CDR3 has 15 amino acids. Trimming took 5 bases from V and 2 from J, leaving 15 bases between them. Partial CDR3 DNA: TGTGCCAGCTCATTAGCATGCCAACCACAAGAGACC. Amino acid sequence: CASSLACQPQET. The complete CDR3 protein is CASSLACQPQETQYF.

As to this clone: The CDR3 goes on 3 residues after the read ends, and that part is filled in from the germline J gene. V is TRBV11-2 and J is TRBJ2-3; 8 bases match TRBD1. The CDR3 is 13 amino acids. From germline, CDR1 is SGHAT and CDR2 FQNNGV. CDR3 bases read: TGTGCCAGCAGCTCCAGGGGGCAAGAGACG. This encodes CASSSRGQET. The whole CDR3 is CASSSRGQETQYF.

About this clone itself: Coverage ceases 3 residues before the CDR3 finishes, and the germline J gene fills in the end. V is TRBV5-1 and J is TRBJ1-3, with 9 positions matching TRBD1. Unmatched junction bases numbered 5, after V lost 0 bases and J lost 7 bases. Germline-derived CDR1 and CDR2 are SGHRS and YFSETQ. This CDR3 is 15 amino acids long. CDR3 bases read: TGCGCCAGCAGCTTGGTGACAGGGGGGACGAACACC. It translates to CASSLVTGGTNT. The full CDR3 protein is CASSLVTGGTNTIYF.

With regard to this clone: Coverage ceases 3 residues before the CDR3 finishes, and the germline J gene fills in the end. This chain joins TRBV14 and TRBJ2-5; 9 bases align to TRBD1. CDR1 and CDR2 (germline): SGHDN, FVKESK. Trimming at V came to 0 bases and at J to 1 base, leaving 6 bases not matched to a gene. The CDR3 has 17 residues. CDR3 sequence reads: CASSQDFGQGIQETQYF. CDR3 bases read: TGTGCCAGCAGCCAAGATTTCGGACAGGGGATCCAAGAGACC.

About this clone itself: The CDR3 is cut off 3 residues early in the read; its end comes from the germline J gene. The genes are TRBV7-9 and TRBJ2-2, with 7 bases fitting TRBD2. The CDR3 sequence is 14 residues long. Germline-derived CDR1 and CDR2 are SEHNR and FQNEAQ (reference sequence). The covered CDR3 bases are TGTGCCAGCAGCATCCAGGGAGGGGTTGAAAAG. It translates to CASSIQGGVEK. The CDR3 in full is CASSIQGGVEKLFF. Using reference TRBV7-9 and TRBJ2-2 for the parts outside the CDR3, the full variable domain is DTGVSQNPRHKITKRGQNVTFRCDPISEHNRLYWYRQTLGQGPEFLTYFQNEAQLEKSRLLSDRFSAERPKGSFSTLEIQRTEQGDSAMYLCASSIQGGVEKLFFGEGSRLTVL.

A remark on this clone: The read gets to within 3 residues of the CDR3 end, and the germline J gene fills in the rest. This rearrangement joins TRBV7-9 to TRBJ2-7; D is undetermined. Germline-derived CDR1 and CDR2 are SEHNR and FQNEAQ (reference sequence). V was pared by 4 bases and J by 2 bases, with 3 bases between. The CDR3 covers 11 residues. The CDR3 loop reads CASSYTYEQYF. The sequenced CDR3 bases are TGTGCCAGCAGCTACACCTACGAG.

About this clone: The read finishes 3 residues shy of the CDR3 end, and the germline J gene is used to complete it. The J gene is TRBJ2-3, the V gene TRBV19; 7 bases agree with TRBD2. Trimming at V came to 3 bases and at J to 1 base, leaving 13 bases not matched to a gene. CDR3 length: 18 residues. The germline V gene has CDR1 LNHDA and CDR2 SQIVND (reference sequence). CDR3 sequence reads: CASSIWRAGLLGTDTQYF. The DNA read from the CDR3 is TGTGCCAGTAGTATTTGGAGGGCGGGACTACTTGGCACAGATACG. Looking up the rest from reference TRBV19 and TRBJ2-3 gives the full variable domain: DGGITQSPKYLFRKEGQNVTLSCEQNLNHDAMYWYRQDPGQGLRLIYYSQIVNDFQKGDIAEGYSVSREKKESFPLTVTSAQKNPTAFYLCASSIWRAGLLGTDTQYFGPGTRLTVL.

Remarks on this clone: The read stops 3 residues short of the end of the CDR3; the missing end is completed from the germline J gene. The rearrangement joins TRBV20-1 to TRBJ2-1, with 8 bases fitting TRBD2. Germline V gives CDR1 DFQATT, CDR2 SNEGSKA (reference sequence). The ends lost 7 bases at V and 3 bases at J; junction bases unmatched: 5. The CDR3 is 13 residues long. The CDR3 DNA, read in part, is TGCAGTGTGAGTAGCGGGATCTACAATGAG. This encodes CSVSSGIYNE. The entire CDR3 sequence reads CSVSSGIYNEQFF.

By frequency, this clone registers medium-sized. The read stops 3 residues short of the end of the CDR3; the missing end is completed from the germline J gene. This chain links TRBV20-1 with TRBJ1-5; D may be TRBD1 (5 bases). Trimming cost V 5 bases and J 2 bases, with 16 bases left between them. CDR1 is DFQATT, CDR2 SNEGSKA, per germline (reference sequence). This CDR3 contains 15 residues. The DNA read from the CDR3 is TGCAGTGCTGCTACAGGAGTCTTACGCAATCAGCCC. It codes for CSAATGVLRNQP. The CDR3 reads in full as CSAATGVLRNQPQHF.

Concerning this clone: The read falls 3 residues short of the CDR3 end, and the missing part is taken from the germline J gene. This chain uses TRBV30 with TRBJ2-1, with 11 nucleotides matching TRBD2. The CDR3 contains 13 residues. Trimming removed 1 base from V and 7 bases from J; junction bases left unmatched: 0. Germline V gives CDR1 GTSNPN, CDR2 SVGIG (reference sequence). The CDR3 sequence is CAWSGLAGNEQFF. CDR3 DNA (partial): TGTGCCTGGAGTGGACTAGCGGGAAATGAG.

Worth noting for this clone: The read ends 3 residues before the CDR3 terminus; that terminus is restored from the germline J gene. The chain links TRBV5-1 to TRBJ2-5, with TRBD1 identical over 7 bases. The CDR3 contains 15 residues. Germline CDR1 SGHRS, CDR2 YFSETQ. The J segment lost 2 bases and the V segment lost 0 bases, leaving 4 bases of the junction unmatched. CDR3 DNA (partial): TGCGCCAGCAGCTTGGGACAGGGTGCACAAGAGACC. The encoded protein is CASSLGQGAQET. The complete CDR3 protein is CASSLGQGAQETQYF.